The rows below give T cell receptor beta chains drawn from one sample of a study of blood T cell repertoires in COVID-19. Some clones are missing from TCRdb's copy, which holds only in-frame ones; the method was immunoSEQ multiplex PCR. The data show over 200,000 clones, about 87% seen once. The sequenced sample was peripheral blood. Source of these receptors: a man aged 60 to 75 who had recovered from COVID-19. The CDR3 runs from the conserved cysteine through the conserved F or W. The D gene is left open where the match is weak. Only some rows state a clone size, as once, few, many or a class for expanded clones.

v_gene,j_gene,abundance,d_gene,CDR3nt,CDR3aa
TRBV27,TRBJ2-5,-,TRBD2,TGTGCCAGCACTCCACGTAGCGGGAGGTCACAAGAGACCCAGTACTTC,CASTPRSGRSQETQYF
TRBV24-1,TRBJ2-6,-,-,TGTGCCACCAGTGAAACGGACGAGGGGACATCTGGGGCCAACGTCCTGACTTTC,CATSETDEGTSGANVLTF
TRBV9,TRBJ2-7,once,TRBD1,TGTGCCAGCAGCGTGGCCGGCGGAGGGACAGGGGCGCGGGAGCAGTACTTC,CASSVAGGGTGAREQYF
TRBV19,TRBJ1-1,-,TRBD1,TGTGCCAGTAGTAGAAAGACAGGGGGCGGGTTCACTGAAGCTTTCTTT,CASSRKTGGGFTEAFF
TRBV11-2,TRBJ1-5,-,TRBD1,TGTGCCAGCAGCTTCAGGGGGGATCGCAATCAGCCCCAGCATTTT,CASSFRGDRNQPQHF
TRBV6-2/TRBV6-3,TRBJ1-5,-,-,TGTGCCAGCAGTATCCAGGGGTTTAATCAGCCCCAGCATTTT,CASSIQGFNQPQHF
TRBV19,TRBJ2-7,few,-,TGTGCCAGTAGTACCCGGGCCTACGAGCAGTACTTC,CASSTRAYEQYF
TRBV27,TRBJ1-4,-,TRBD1,TGTGCCAGCAGCGAAACCGGGACAGGGATTGAAAAACTGTTTTTT,CASSETGTGIEKLFF
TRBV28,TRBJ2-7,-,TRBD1,TGTGCCAGCAGTTTCCCGGGACAGGCCTACGAGCAGTACTTC,CASSFPGQAYEQYF
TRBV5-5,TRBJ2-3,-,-,TGTGCCAGCAGCTTGGCCCCAAGACAAAGCACAGATACGCAGTATTTT,CASSLAPRQSTDTQYF
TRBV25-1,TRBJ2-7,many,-,TGTGCCAGCAGTTACCGGGACAACTACGAGCAGTACTTC,CASSYRDNYEQYF
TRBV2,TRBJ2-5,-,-,TGTGCCAGCACCCTCTCGGGAGCCCAGTACTTC,CASTLSGAQYF
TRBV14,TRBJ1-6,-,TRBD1,TGTGCCAGCAGCCAGACCCCGACAGGGAATTCACCCCTCCACTTT,CASSQTPTGNSPLHF
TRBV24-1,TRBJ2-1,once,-,TGTGCCACCAGTGATGGCGGGGTGGATTACAATGAGCAGTTCTTC,CATSDGGVDYNEQFF
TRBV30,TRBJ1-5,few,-,TGTGCCGCTACAGCAGGCAATCAGCCCCAGCATTTT,CAATAGNQPQHF
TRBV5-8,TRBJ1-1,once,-,TGTGCCAGCCCCCCTAGGGGGGGCACTGAAGCTTTCTTT,CASPPRGGTEAFF
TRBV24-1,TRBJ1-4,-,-,TGTGCCACCAGCCGCGGGGGGGGACGGAAAGAAAAACTGTTTTTT,CATSRGGGRKEKLFF
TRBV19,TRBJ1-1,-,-,TGTGCCAGTAGTATAGCTTCGACAGCAGTACCTGAAGCTTTCTTT,CASSIASTAVPEAFF
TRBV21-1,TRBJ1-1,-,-,TGTGCCAGTCAATTCCGAGGACAATCATACAACACTGAAGCTTTCTTT,CASQFRGQSYNTEAFF
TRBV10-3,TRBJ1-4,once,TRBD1,TGTGCCATCAGTGATGAGGGGGCGGGTAATGAAAAACTGTTTTTT,CAISDEGAGNEKLFF
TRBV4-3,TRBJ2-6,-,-,TGCGCCAGCAGCCAAGATTACGGACGGAGGCACTCTGGGGCCAACGTCCTGACTTTC,CASSQDYGRRHSGANVLTF
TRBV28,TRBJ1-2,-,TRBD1,TGTGCCAGCAGTTTGTTGGGACAGGGAGATGATGGCTACACCTTC,CASSLLGQGDDGYTF
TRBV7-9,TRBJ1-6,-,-,TGTGCCAGCAGCCCCACGACTGAGTCACCCCTCCACTTT,CASSPTTESPLHF
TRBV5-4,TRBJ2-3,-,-,TGTGCCAGCAGCTGGGGGGGCCGCACAGATACGCAGTATTTT,CASSWGGRTDTQYF
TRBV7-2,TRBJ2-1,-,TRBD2,TGTGCCAGCAGCTTAGTGTTCGGGGGGGTTAATGAGCAGTTCTTC,CASSLVFGGVNEQFF
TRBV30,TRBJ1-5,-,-,TGTGCCTGGAGAGGGGCGAATCAGCCCCAGCATTTT,CAWRGANQPQHF
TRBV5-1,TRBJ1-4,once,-,TGCGCCAGCAGCTGGACAGCGATTAATGAAAAACTGTTTTTT,CASSWTAINEKLFF
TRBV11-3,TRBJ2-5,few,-,TGTGCCAGCAGCTTGGGCCTACGGGAGACCCAGTACTTC,CASSLGLRETQYF
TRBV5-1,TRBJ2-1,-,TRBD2,TGCGCCAGCAGCGGTACTAGCGGGTACAGCAATGAGCAGTTCTTC,CASSGTSGYSNEQFF